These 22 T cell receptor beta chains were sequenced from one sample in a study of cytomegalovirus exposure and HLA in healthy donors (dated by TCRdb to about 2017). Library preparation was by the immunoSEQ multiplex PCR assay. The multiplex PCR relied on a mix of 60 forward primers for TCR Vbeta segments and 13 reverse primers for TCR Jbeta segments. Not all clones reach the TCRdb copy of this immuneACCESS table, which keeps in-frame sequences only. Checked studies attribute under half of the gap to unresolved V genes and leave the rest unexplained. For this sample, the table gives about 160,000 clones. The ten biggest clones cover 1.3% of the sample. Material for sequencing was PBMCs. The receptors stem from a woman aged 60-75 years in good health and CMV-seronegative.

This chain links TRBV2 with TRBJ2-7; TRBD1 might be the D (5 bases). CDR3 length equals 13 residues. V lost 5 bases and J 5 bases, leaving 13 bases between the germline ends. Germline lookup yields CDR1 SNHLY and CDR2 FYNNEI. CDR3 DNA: TGTGCCAGCAGTAGACAGTTTCCGCACGAGCAGTACTTC. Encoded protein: CASSRQFPHEQYF.

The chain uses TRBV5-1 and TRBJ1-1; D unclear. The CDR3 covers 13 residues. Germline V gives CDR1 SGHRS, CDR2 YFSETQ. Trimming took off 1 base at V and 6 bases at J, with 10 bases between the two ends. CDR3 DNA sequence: TGCGCCAGCAGCTTGACAGTCTCGTCTGAAGCTTTCTTT. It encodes CASSLTVSSEAFF.

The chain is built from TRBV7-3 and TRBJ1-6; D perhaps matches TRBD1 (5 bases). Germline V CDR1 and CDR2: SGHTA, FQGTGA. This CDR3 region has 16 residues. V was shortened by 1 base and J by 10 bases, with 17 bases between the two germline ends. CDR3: CASSLNSREVGSPLHF. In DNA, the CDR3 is TGTGCCAGCAGCTTAAACTCCAGGGAAGTCGGATCACCCCTCCACTTT.

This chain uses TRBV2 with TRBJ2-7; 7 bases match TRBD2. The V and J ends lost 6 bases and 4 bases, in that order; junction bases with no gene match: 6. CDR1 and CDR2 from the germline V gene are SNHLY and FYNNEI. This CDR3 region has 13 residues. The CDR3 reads CASSAGRGYEQYF. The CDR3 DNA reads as TGTGCCAGCAGCGCAGGGCGGGGGTACGAGCAGTACTTC.

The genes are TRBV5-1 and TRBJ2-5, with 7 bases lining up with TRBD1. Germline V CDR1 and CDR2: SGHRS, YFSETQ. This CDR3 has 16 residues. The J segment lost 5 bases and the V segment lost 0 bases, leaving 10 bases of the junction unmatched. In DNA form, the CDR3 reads TGCGCCAGCAGCTTGGTGACAGGGAGCCGCCAGGAGACCCAGTACTTC. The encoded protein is CASSLVTGSRQETQYF.

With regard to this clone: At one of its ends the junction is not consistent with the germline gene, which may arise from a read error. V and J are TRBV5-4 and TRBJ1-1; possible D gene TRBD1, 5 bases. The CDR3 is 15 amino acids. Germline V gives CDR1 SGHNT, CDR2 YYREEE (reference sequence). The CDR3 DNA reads TGTGCCAGCAGCCCTAGGGAGGGGCGGAACACTAAAGCTTTCTTT. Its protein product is CASSPREGRNTKAFF.

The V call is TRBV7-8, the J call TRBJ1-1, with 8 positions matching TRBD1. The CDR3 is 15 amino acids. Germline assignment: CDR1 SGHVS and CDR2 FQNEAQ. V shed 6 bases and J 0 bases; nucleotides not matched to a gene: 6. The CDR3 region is CASRQGDLMNTEAFF. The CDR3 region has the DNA TGTGCCAGCAGACAGGGGGACCTGATGAACACTGAAGCTTTCTTT.

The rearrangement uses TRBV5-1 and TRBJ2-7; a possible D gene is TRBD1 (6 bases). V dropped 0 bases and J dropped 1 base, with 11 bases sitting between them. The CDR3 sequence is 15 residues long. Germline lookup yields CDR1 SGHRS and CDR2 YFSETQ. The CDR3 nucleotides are TGCGCCAGCAGCTTGGCAGGGGTTCTATCCTACGAGCAGTACTTC. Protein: CASSLAGVLSYEQYF.

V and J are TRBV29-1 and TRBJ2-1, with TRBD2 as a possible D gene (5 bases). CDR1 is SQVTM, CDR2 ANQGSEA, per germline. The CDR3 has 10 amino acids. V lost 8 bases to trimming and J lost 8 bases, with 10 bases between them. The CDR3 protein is CSSQEDEQFF. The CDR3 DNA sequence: TGCAGCTCGCAGGAGGATGAGCAGTTCTTC.

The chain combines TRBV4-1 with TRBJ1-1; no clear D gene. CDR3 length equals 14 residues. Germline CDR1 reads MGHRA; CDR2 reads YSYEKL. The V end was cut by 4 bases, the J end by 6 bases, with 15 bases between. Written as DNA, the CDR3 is TGCGCCAGCAGCCCTTTAACCTCCGGGGCTGAAGCTTTCTTT. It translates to CASSPLTSGAEAFF.

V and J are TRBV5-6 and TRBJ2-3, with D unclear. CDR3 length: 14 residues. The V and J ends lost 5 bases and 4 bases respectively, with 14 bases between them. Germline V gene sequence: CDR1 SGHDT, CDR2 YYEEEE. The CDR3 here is CASRLLAIADTQYF. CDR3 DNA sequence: TGTGCCAGCAGGTTATTGGCCATCGCAGATACGCAGTATTTT.

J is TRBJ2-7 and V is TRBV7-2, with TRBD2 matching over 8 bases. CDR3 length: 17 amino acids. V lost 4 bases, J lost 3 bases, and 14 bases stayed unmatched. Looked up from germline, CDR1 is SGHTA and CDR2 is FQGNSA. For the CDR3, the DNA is TGTGCCAGCAGCTGCTCCACCCCAAGCGGGGGTTGCTACGAGCAGTACTTC. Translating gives CASSCSTPSGGCYEQYF. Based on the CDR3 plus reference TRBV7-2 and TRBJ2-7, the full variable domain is GAGVSQSPSNKVTEKGKDVELRCDPISGHTALYWYRQSLGQGLEFLIYFQGNSAPDKSGLPSDRFSAERTGGSVSTLTIQRTQQEDSAVYLCASSCSTPSGGCYEQYFGPGTRLTVT.

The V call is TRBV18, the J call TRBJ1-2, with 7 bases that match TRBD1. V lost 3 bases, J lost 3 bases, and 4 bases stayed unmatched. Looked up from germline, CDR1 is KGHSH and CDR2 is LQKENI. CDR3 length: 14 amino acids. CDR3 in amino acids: CASSPGQDHYGYTF. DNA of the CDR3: TGTGCCAGCTCACCCGGACAGGACCACTATGGCTACACCTTC.

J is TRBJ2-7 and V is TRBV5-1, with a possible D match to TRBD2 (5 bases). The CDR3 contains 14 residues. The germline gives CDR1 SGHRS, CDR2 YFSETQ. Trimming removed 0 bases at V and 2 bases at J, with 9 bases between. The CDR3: CASSLGGQPYEQYF. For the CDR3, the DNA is TGCGCCAGCAGCTTGGGAGGGCAGCCCTACGAGCAGTACTTC.

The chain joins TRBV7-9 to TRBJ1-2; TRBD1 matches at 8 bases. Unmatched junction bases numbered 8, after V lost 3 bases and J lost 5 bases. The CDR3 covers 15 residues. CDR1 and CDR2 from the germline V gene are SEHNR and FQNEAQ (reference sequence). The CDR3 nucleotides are TGTGCCAGCAGCTTTACCTTAGGACAGGGATATGGCTACACCTTC. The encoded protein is CASSFTLGQGYGYTF. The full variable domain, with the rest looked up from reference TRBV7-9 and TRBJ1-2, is DTGVSQNPRHKITKRGQNVTFRCDPISEHNRLYWYRQTLGQGPEFLTYFQNEAQLEKSRLLSDRFSAERPKGSFSTLEIQRTEQGDSAMYLCASSFTLGQGYGYTFGSGTRLTVV.

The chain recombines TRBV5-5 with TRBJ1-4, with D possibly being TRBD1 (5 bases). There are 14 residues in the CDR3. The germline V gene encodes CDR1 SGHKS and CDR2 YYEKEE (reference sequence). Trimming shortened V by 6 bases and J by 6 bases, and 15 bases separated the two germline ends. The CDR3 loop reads CASTIGAIDEKLFF. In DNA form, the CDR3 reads TGTGCCAGCACTATTGGGGCTATCGATGAAAAACTGTTTTTT.

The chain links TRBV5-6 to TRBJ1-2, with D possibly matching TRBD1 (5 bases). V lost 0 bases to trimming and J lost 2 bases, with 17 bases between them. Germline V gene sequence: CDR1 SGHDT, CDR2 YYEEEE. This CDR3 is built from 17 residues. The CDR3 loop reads CASSLGPGIDGNYGYTF. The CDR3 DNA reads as TGTGCCAGCAGCTTGGGTCCAGGGATCGATGGCAACTATGGCTACACCTTC. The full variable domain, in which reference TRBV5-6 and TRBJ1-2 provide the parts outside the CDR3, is DAGVTQSPTHLIKTRGQQVTLRCSPKSGHDTVSWYQQALGQGPQFIFQYYEEEERQRGNFPDRFSGHQFPNYSSELNVNALLLGDSALYLCASSLGPGIDGNYGYTFGSGTRLTVV.

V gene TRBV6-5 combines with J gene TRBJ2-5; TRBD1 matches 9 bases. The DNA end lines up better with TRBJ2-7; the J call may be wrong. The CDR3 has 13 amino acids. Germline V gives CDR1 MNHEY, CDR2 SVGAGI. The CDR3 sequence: CASRGTGRYEQYF. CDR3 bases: TGTGCCAGCAGGGGGACAGGGAGGTACGAGCAGTACTTC.

The CDR3 reads CASSFHTGKSATNEKLFF. In nucleotides, the CDR3 is TGTGCCAGCAGCTTCCACACAGGAAAATCGGCAACTAATGAAAAACTGTTTTTT. This rearrangement joins TRBV7-9 to TRBJ1-4; D is perhaps TRBD1 (5 bases). The V gene lost 3 bases and the J gene lost 0 bases, with 17 bases spanning the gap. CDR3 length: 18 amino acids. The V gene's germline CDR1 is SEHNR and CDR2 FQNEAQ (reference sequence). The variable domain in full, completed from reference TRBV7-9 and TRBJ1-4, reads DTGVSQNPRHKITKRGQNVTFRCDPISEHNRLYWYRQTLGQGPEFLTYFQNEAQLEKSRLLSDRFSAERPKGSFSTLEIQRTEQGDSAMYLCASSFHTGKSATNEKLFFGSGTQLSVL.

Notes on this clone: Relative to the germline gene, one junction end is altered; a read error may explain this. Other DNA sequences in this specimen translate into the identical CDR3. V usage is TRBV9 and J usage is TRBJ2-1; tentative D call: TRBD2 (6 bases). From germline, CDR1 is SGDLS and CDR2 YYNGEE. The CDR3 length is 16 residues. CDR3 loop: CASSVEPGETYNEQFF. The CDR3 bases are TGTGCCAGCAGCGTAGAACCGGGAGAGACCTACAATGAGCAATTCTTC. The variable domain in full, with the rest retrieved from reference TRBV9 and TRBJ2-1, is DSGVTQTPKHLITATGQRVTLRCSPRSGDLSVYWYQQSLDQGLQFLIQYYNGEERAKGNILERFSAQQFPDLHSELNLSSLELGDSALYFCASSVEPGETYNEQFFGPGTRLTVL.

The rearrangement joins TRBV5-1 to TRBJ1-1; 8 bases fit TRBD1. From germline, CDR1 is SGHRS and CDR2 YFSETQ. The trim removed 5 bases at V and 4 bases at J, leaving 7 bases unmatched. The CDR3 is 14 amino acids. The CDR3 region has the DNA TGCGCCAGCAGGGAACAAACAGGGGGCACTGAAGCTTTCTTT. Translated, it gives CASREQTGGTEAFF.

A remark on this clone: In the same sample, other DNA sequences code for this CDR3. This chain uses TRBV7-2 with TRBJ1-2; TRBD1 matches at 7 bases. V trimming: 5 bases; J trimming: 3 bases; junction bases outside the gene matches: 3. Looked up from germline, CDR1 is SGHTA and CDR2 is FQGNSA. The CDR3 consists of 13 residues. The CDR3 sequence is CASSLTGDYGYTF. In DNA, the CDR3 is TGTGCCAGCAGCCTTACAGGGGACTATGGCTACACCTTC.